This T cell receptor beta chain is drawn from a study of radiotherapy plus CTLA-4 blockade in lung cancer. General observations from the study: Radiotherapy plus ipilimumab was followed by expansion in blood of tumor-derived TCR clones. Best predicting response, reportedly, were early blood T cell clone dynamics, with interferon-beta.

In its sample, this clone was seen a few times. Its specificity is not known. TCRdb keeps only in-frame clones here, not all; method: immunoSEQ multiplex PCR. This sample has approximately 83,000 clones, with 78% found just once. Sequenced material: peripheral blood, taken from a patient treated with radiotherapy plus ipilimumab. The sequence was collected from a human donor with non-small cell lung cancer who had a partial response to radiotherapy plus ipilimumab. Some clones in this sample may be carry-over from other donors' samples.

CDR3 bases: TGCGCCAGCAGCCAAGAGGAGCGGGCCAGCTACGAGCAGTACTTC. Translation: CASSQEERASYEQYF. V and J are TRBV4-1 and TRBJ2-7, with D possibly TRBD2 on 6 matching bases. V lost 0 bases and J 3 bases, leaving 12 bases between the germline ends. The germline CDR1 and CDR2 sequences are MGHRA and YSYEKL. CDR3 length: 15 residues.